The entry below describes one T cell receptor beta chain. Its antigen is not identified. The record originates from a study of cytomegalovirus exposure and HLA in healthy donors. The study's findings and limits: As a later analysis revealed, the rate of TCR association differed by HLA locus, with DRB1 most and HLA-C fewest.

PCR primers comprised 60 Vbeta and 13 Jbeta primers. The data were produced by immunoSEQ multiplex PCR, yet TCRdb's version contains in-frame clones alone and is incomplete. The sample includes about 140,000 clones, 65% to 80% of them seen just once. The V gene lost 0 bases and the J gene lost 2 bases, with 12 bases spanning the gap. Germline V gene lookup returns CDR1 SGDLS and CDR2 YYNGEE. The CDR3 contains 16 residues. This receptor was taken from a male donor in good health and CMV-seronegative. The chain uses TRBV9 and TRBJ1-3, with no clear D. Specimen: PBMCs. The CDR3 reads CASSVATGRAGNTIYF. CDR3 coding DNA: TGTGCCAGCAGCGTAGCTACGGGTCGGGCTGGAAACACCATATATTTT.